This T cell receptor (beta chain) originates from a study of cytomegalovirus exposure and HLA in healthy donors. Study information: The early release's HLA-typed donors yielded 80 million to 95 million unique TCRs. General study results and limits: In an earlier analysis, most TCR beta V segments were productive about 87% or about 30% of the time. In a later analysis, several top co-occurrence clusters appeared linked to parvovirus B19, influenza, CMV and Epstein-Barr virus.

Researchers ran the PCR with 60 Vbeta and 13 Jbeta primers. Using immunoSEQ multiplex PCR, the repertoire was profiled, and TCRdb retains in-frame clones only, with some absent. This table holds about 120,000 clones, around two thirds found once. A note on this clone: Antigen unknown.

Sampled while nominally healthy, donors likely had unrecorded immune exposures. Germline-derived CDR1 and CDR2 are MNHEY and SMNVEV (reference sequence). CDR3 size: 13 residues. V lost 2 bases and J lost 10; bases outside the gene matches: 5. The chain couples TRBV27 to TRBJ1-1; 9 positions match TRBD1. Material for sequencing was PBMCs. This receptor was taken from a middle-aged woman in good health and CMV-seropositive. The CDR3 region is CASSLAGQGIAFF. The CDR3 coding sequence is TGTGCCAGCAGTTTAGCGGGACAGGGTATAGCTTTCTTT.